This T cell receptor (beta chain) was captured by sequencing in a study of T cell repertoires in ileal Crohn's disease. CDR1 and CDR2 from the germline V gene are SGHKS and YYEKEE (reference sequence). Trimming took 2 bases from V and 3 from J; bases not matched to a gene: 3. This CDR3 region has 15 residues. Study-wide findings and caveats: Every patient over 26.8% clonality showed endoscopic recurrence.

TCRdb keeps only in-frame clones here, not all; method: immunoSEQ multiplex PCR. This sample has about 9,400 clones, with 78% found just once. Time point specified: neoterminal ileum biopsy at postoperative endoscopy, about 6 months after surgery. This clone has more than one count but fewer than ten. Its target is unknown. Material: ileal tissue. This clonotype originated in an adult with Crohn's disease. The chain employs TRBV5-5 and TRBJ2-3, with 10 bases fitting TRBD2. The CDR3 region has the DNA TGTGCCAGCAGCTTAGCGGGGGGGCCGACAGATACGCAGTATTTT. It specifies CASSLAGGPTDTQYF. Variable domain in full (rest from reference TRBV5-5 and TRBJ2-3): DAGVTQSPTHLIKTRGQQVTLRCSPISGHKSVSWYQQVLGQGPQFIFQYYEKEERGRGNFPDRFSARQFPNYSSELNVNALLLGDSALYLCASSLAGGPTDTQYFGPGTRLTVL.